These 20 T cell receptor beta chains were sequenced from one sample in a study of early T cells in non-severe SARS-CoV-2 infection. TCRdb re-called the 5' RACE reads through MiXCR, storing one row per CDR3 protein. The sample lists under 100,000 distinct CDR3 sequences, 12% to 15% occurring once. Material for sequencing was whole blood. These receptor sequences come from an adult who was a healthcare worker with PCR-confirmed SARS-CoV-2 infection or an uninfected control (not recorded which).

V gene TRBV30 combines with J gene TRBJ1-2; D perhaps matches TRBD1 (6 bases). CDR1 is GTSNPN, CDR2 SVGIG, per germline (reference sequence). Trimming cost V 0 bases and J 4 bases, with 15 bases left between them. There are 15 residues in the CDR3. CDR3 amino acids: CAWSVGGAGSYGYTF. The CDR3 bases are TGTGCCTGGAGTGTAGGGGGGGCTGGGTCCTATGGCTACACCTTC. Full variable domain (rest looked up from reference TRBV30 and TRBJ1-2): SQTIHQWPATLVQPVGSPLSLECTVEGTSNPNLYWYRQAAGRGLQLLFYSVGIGQISSEVPQNLSASRPQDRQFILSSKKLLLSDSGFYLCAWSVGGAGSYGYTFGSGTRLTVV.

This clonotype occurred many times. CDR3 in DNA: TGTGCCAGTACTCACCCCCGGGGGAGCTCCTACAATGAGCAGTTCTTC. Translating gives CASTHPRGSSYNEQFF. J is TRBJ2-1 and V is TRBV19, with D possibly TRBD2 on 6 matching bases. V shed 7 bases and J shed 0 bases, with 16 bases lying between them. CDR3 size: 16 residues. The germline V gene encodes CDR1 LNHDA and CDR2 SQIVND (reference sequence). The variable domain in full, with the rest retrieved from reference TRBV19 and TRBJ2-1, is DGGITQSPKYLFRKEGQNVTLSCEQNLNHDAMYWYRQDPGQGLRLIYYSQIVNDFQKGDIAEGYSVSREKKESFPLTVTSAQKNPTAFYLCASTHPRGSSYNEQFFGPGTRLTVL.

This chain uses TRBV6-4 with TRBJ1-6; D gene unclear. Trimming took off 1 base at V and 9 bases at J, with 10 bases between the two ends. This CDR3 has 14 amino acids. The V gene's germline CDR1 is MRHNA and CDR2 SNTAGT. The DNA for the CDR3 is TGTGCCAGCAGTGACTGGGAGGGTGCTTCACCCCTCCACTTT. The encoded protein is CASSDWEGASPLHF.

Ten or more counts support this clonotype. The J gene is TRBJ2-2, the V gene TRBV6-2 or TRBV6-3; the match to TRBD2 covers 10 bases. V trimming: 7 bases; J trimming: 3 bases; junction bases outside the gene matches: 5. CDR1 and CDR2 (germline): MNHEY, SVGEGT. The CDR3 length is 15 residues. The chain's CDR3 is CASTTGTSDTGELFF. CDR3 bases: TGTGCCAGCACCACCGGGACTAGCGACACCGGGGAGCTGTTTTTT.

This clonotype occurred a few times. The chain has TRBV4-3 and TRBJ2-6; no firm D call. The CDR3 sequence is 17 residues long. Trimming pared 4 bases from V and 2 bases from J, leaving 15 bases between. Looked up from germline, CDR1 is LGHNA and CDR2 is YSLEER. Here the CDR3 reads CASSRVGSSTGANVLTF. CDR3 DNA: TGCGCCAGCAGCCGGGTAGGGTCTTCAACTGGGGCCAACGTCCTGACTTTC.

At least ten counts were recorded for this clonotype. The chain links TRBV10-3 to TRBJ2-7, with 10 positions matching TRBD1. The CDR3 is 15 amino acids. The germline CDR1 and CDR2 sequences are ENHRY and SYGVKD. V gave up 5 bases and J gave up 6 bases; unmatched junction bases: 10. The CDR3 loop is CAISRMTGGSGEQYF. CDR3 coding DNA: TGTGCCATCAGTAGAATGACAGGGGGCAGTGGCGAGCAGTACTTC.

The sample holds a few counts of this clonotype. This chain links TRBV29-1 with TRBJ1-1, with no clear D. V shed 4 bases and J shed 4 bases, with 7 bases lying between them. From germline, CDR1 is SQVTM and CDR2 ANQGSEA. There are 11 residues in the CDR3. CDR3 protein: CSVARGTEAFF. The CDR3 DNA sequence: TGCAGCGTTGCGCGGGGCACTGAAGCTTTCTTT.

The CDR3 region is CASSQDVGSRDGNEKLFF. For the CDR3, the DNA is TGCGCCAGCAGCCAAGATGTCGGAAGCAGGGACGGGAATGAAAAACTGTTTTTT. The V gene is TRBV4-3, the J gene TRBJ1-4; D is possibly TRBD1 (5 bases). This CDR3 is 18 amino acids long. From germline, CDR1 is LGHNA and CDR2 YSLEER. Trimming removed 0 bases from V and 5 bases from J, with 19 bases in between.

The table lists this clonotype with many counts. The V call is TRBV7-6, the J call TRBJ2-3, with 10 positions matching TRBD2. J was trimmed by 4 bases and V by 9 bases; bases with no gene match: 4. There are 13 residues in the CDR3. Germline CDR1 and CDR2: SGHVS and FNYEAQ. The CDR3 spells CASTSGVADTQYF. The CDR3 DNA reads as TGTGCCAGTACTAGCGGGGTAGCAGATACGCAGTATTTT.

The sample holds many counts of this clonotype. The gene calls are TRBV11-2 and TRBJ2-1, with D tentatively TRBD1 (5 bases). Trimming cost V 2 bases and J 6 bases, with 14 bases left between them. The germline V gene has CDR1 SGHAT and CDR2 FQNNGV. The CDR3 sequence is 15 residues long. CDR3 sequence reads: CASSLFAQVANEQFF. The CDR3 nucleotides are TGTGCCAGCAGCTTATTTGCACAGGTCGCCAATGAGCAGTTCTTC. The full variable domain, its missing parts supplied by reference TRBV11-2 and TRBJ2-1, is EAGVAQSPRYKIIEKRQSVAFWCNPISGHATLYWYQQILGQGPKLLIQFQNNGVVDDSQLPKDRFSAERLKGVDSTLKIQPAKLEDSAVYLCASSLFAQVANEQFFGPGTRLTVL.

This clonotype came up a few times. The J gene is TRBJ2-7, the V gene TRBV9; D assignment may be TRBD1 or TRBD2 (5 bases each). Trimming removed 0 bases at V and 6 bases at J, with 16 bases between. CDR1 is SGDLS, CDR2 YYNGEE, per germline. CDR3 size: 15 residues. The CDR3 is CASSVGRGRIPEQYF. The CDR3 nucleotides read TGTGCCAGCAGCGTAGGTCGGGGCAGGATACCCGAGCAGTACTTC.

This chain links TRBV2 with TRBJ2-3; a weak D match, TRBD2 (6 bases). Germline V gives CDR1 SNHLY, CDR2 FYNNEI. V lost 4 bases, J lost 11 bases, and 10 bases lay in between. The CDR3 length is 11 residues. The CDR3 sequence is CASSVMGGQYF. The CDR3, as DNA: TGTGCCAGCAGTGTGATGGGGGGGCAGTATTTT.

This clonotype appeared a few times. This sequence joins TRBV24-1 and TRBJ1-4; D is unclear. Germline assignment: CDR1 KGHDR and CDR2 SFDVKD. Trimming removed 5 bases at V and 7 bases at J, with 22 bases between. The CDR3 is made up of 17 amino acids. In DNA form, the CDR3 reads TGTGCCACCAGTGTCCAACCGGGATATCGGGCGGGTGAAAAACTGTTTTTT. This codes for CATSVQPGYRAGEKLFF.

The chain has TRBV29-1 and TRBJ1-2; unclear D gene. Per the germline V gene, CDR1 is SQVTM and CDR2 is ANQGSEA. The CDR3 contains 12 residues. Trimming left V 6 bases short and J 2 bases short, with 10 bases between. CDR3 nucleotide sequence: TGCAGCGTGGCCCGGGAGAACTATGGCTACACCTTC. Translating gives CSVARENYGYTF.

This clonotype was counted between two and nine times. The genes are TRBV11-2 and TRBJ2-6, with TRBD2 matching 9 bases. The CDR3 length is 17 residues. Per the germline V gene, CDR1 is SGHAT and CDR2 is FQNNGV. Unmatched junction bases numbered 9, after V lost 6 bases and J lost 3 bases. DNA of the CDR3: TGTGCCAGCAGAAAACCGGGACTAGCTGATGGGGCCAACGTCCTGACTTTC. Translating gives CASRKPGLADGANVLTF.

This clonotype showed up just a few times. The chain carries TRBV5-1 and TRBJ2-2; TRBD2 might be the D (6 bases). Trimming stripped 4 bases from V and 6 bases from J, with 13 bases between. Germline CDR1 and CDR2: SGHRS and YFSETQ. The CDR3 covers 14 residues. Written as DNA, the CDR3 is TGCGCCAGCAGCCAGGGACTTCTATCCGGGGAGCTGTTTTTT. Its protein product is CASSQGLLSGELFF.

This clonotype occurred many times. The chain carries TRBV11-2 and TRBJ1-5; 7 nucleotides match TRBD1. Germline V gene sequence: CDR1 SGHAT, CDR2 FQNNGV. The CDR3 runs 15 residues. V gave up 5 bases and J gave up 8 bases; unmatched junction bases: 12. The CDR3 nucleotides are TGTGCCAGCAGCCTCGGACAGGCGCAGGTAGAGCCCCAGCATTTT. The encoded protein is CASSLGQAQVEPQHF.

This clonotype was observed many times. The CDR3 DNA sequence: TGTGCCAGCGCCTTACTAGGGACCGCCAATGAGCAGTTCTTC. Translating it yields CASALLGTANEQFF. The chain uses TRBV9 and TRBJ2-1, with D perhaps given as TRBD1 or TRBD2 (5 bases each). The V gene's germline CDR1 is SGDLS and CDR2 YYNGEE. This CDR3 spans 14 amino acids. V lost 7 bases and J lost 6, with 17 bases in between.

The chain joins TRBV19 to TRBJ2-2; D is possibly TRBD1 (6 bases). Trimming removed 6 bases at V and 4 bases at J, with 15 bases between. CDR3 length equals 15 residues. Germline assignment: CDR1 LNHDA and CDR2 SQIVND (reference sequence). In DNA form, the CDR3 reads TGTGCCAGTAGAACCGACAGGCGCAGCACCGGGGAGCTGTTTTTT. Amino acid sequence: CASRTDRRSTGELFF. The full variable domain, with the rest looked up from reference TRBV19 and TRBJ2-2, is DGGITQSPKYLFRKEGQNVTLSCEQNLNHDAMYWYRQDPGQGLRLIYYSQIVNDFQKGDIAEGYSVSREKKESFPLTVTSAQKNPTAFYLCASRTDRRSTGELFFGEGSRLTVL.

This clonotype was observed at least ten times. The J gene is TRBJ2-7, the V gene TRBV15; D gene ambiguous. Germline assignment: CDR1 LNHNV and CDR2 YYDKDF (reference sequence). CDR3 size: 15 residues. Deletions cut 0 bases from V and 6 bases from J, with 15 bases between. This CDR3 is CATSRDTFEFGEQYF. The CDR3 DNA follows: TGTGCCACCAGCAGAGACACATTTGAATTCGGCGAGCAGTACTTC.